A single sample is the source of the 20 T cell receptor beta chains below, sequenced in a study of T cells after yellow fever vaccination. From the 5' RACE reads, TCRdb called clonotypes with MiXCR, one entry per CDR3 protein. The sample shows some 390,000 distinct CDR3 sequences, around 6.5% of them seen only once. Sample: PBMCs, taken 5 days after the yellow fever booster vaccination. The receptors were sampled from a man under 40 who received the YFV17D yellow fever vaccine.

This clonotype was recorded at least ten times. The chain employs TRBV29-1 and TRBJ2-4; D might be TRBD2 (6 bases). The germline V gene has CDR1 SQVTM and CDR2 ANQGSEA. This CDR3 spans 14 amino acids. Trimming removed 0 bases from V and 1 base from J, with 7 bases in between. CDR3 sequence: CSVEDGGAKNIQYF. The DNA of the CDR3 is TGCAGCGTTGAAGATGGGGGGGCCAAAAACATTCAGTACTTC.

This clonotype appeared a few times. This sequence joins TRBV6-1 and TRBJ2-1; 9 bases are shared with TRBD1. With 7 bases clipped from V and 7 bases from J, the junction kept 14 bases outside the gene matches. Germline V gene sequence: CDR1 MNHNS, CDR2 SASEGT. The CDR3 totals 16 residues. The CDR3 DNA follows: TGTGCCAGCATTGGGGGACAGGGCATACCGGGGAATGAGCAGTTCTTC. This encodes CASIGGQGIPGNEQFF.

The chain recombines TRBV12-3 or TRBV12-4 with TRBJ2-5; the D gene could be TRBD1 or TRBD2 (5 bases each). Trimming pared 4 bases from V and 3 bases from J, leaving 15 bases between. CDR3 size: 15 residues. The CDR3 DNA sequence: TGTGCCAGCAGTTCTCCAGGGACGTCAGAAGAGACCCAGTACTTC. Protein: CASSSPGTSEETQYF.

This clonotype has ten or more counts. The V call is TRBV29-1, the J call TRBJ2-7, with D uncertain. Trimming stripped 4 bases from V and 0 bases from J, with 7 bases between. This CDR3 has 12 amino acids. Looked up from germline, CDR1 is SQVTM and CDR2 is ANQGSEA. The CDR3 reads CSVVWDSYEQYF. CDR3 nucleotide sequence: TGCAGCGTTGTTTGGGACTCCTACGAGCAGTACTTC.

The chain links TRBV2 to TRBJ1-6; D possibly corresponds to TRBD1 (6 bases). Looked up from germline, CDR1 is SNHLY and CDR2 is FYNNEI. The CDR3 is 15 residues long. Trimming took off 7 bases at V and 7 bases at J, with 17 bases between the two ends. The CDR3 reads CASTPVTGGNSPLHF. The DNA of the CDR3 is TGTGCCAGCACCCCTGTGACCGGGGGCAATTCACCCCTCCACTTT.

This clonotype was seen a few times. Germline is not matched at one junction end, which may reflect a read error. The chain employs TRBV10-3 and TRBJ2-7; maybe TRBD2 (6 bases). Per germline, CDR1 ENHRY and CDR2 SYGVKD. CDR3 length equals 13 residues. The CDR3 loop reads CAISESRLDEQYF. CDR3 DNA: TGTGCCATCAGCGAGTCTAGACTAGACGAGCAGTACTTC.

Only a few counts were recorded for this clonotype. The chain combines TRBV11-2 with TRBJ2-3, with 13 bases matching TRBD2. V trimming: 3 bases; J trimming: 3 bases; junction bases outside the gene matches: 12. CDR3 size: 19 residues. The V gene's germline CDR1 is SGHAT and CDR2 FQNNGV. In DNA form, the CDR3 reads TGTGCCAGCAGCTTCACGCACCTGACTAGCGGGAGGAGGACAGATACGCAGTATTTT. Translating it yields CASSFTHLTSGRRTDTQYF. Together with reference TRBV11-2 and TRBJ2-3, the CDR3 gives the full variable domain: EAGVAQSPRYKIIEKRQSVAFWCNPISGHATLYWYQQILGQGPKLLIQFQNNGVVDDSQLPKDRFSAERLKGVDSTLKIQPAKLEDSAVYLCASSFTHLTSGRRTDTQYFGPGTRLTVL.

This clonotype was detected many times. CDR3 coding DNA: TGTGCCAGCGTCAACTACGAGCAGTACTTC. It yields the protein CASVNYEQYF. V gene TRBV6-1 combines with J gene TRBJ2-7; D ambiguous. Trimming took 8 bases from V and 3 from J, leaving 5 bases between them. This CDR3 region has 10 residues. CDR1 and CDR2 (germline): MNHNS, SASEGT.

The CDR3 DNA follows: TGTGCCAGCAGCTTAAAAGGAAAATATGGCTACACCTTC. Translating it yields CASSLKGKYGYTF. The rearrangement joins TRBV7-9 to TRBJ1-2; D uncertain. Trimming stripped 2 bases from V and 5 bases from J, with 9 bases between. CDR1 is SEHNR and CDR2 is FQNEAQ in the germline V gene (reference sequence). CDR3 size: 13 residues.

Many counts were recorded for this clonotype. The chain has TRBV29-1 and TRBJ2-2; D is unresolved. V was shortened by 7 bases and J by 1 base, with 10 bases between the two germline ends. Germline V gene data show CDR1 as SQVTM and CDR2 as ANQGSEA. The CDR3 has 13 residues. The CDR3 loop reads CSGVALNTGELFF. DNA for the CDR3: TGCAGCGGGGTTGCGCTGAACACCGGGGAGCTGTTTTTT.

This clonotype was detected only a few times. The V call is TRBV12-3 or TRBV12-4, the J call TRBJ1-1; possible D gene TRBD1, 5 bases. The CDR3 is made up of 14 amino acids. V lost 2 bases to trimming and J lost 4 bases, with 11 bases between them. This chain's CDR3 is CASSLSGGATEAFF. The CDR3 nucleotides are TGTGCCAGCAGTTTATCAGGCGGGGCCACTGAAGCTTTCTTT.

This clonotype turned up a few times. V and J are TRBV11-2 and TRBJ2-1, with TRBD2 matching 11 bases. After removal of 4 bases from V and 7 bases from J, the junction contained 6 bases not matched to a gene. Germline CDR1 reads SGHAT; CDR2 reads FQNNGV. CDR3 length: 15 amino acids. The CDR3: CASSSTSGNLNEQFF. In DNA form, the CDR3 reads TGTGCCAGCAGCTCGACTAGCGGGAATCTTAATGAGCAGTTCTTC.

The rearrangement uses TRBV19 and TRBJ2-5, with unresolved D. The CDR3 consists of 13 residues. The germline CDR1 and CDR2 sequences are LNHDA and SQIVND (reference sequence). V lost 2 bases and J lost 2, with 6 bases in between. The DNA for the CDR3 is TGTGCCAGTAGTATAACAGTTCAAGAGACCCAGTACTTC. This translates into CASSITVQETQYF.

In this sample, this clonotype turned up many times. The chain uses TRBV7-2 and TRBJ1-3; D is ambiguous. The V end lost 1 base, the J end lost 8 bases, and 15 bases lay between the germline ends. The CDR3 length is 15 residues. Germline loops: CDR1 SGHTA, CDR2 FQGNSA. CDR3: CASSLEGSVLDTIYF. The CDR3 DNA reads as TGTGCCAGCAGCTTAGAAGGGTCCGTCTTGGACACCATATATTTT.

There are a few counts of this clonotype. DNA for the CDR3: TGTGCCAGCAGATTCCGACAGGGCCATAATGAAAAACTGTTTTTT. Translated, it gives CASRFRQGHNEKLFF. The genes are TRBV6-1 and TRBJ1-4; TRBD1 agrees at 7 bases. This CDR3 has 15 amino acids. The V and J ends lost 6 bases and 4 bases, in that order; junction bases with no gene match: 8. Germline CDR1 is MNHNS and CDR2 is SASEGT.

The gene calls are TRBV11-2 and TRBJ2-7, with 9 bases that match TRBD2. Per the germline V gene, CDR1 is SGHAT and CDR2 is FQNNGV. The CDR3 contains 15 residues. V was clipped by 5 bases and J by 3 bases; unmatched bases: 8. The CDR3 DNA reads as TGTGCCAGCAGCGAACTAGCGGGTGAGCTCTACGAGCAGTACTTC. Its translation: CASSELAGELYEQYF.

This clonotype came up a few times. CDR3 sequence reads: CSANPRSGFSYEQYF. CDR3 nucleotide sequence: TGCAGTGCTAACCCGAGGAGCGGATTCTCCTACGAGCAGTACTTC. The V and J genes are TRBV20-1 and TRBJ2-7; weak D call: TRBD2 (5 bases). The CDR3 loop spans 15 amino acids. Germline V gene data show CDR1 as DFQATT and CDR2 as SNEGSKA (reference sequence). V was trimmed by 4 bases and J by 0 bases, leaving 16 bases between them.

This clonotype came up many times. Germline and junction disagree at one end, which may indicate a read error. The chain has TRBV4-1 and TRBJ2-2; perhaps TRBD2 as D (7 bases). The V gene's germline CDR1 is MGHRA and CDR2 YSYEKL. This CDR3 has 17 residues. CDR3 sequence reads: CASSHPGGGANAGELFF. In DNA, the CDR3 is TGCGCCAGCAGCCACCCTGGAGGGGGGGCGAACGCCGGGGAGCTGTTTTTT.

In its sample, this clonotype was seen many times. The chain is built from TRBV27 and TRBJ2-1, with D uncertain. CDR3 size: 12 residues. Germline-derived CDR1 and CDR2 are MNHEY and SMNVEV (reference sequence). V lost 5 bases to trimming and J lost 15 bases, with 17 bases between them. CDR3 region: CASSRGSQARFF. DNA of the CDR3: TGTGCCAGCAGTCGAGGCTCCCAAGCTCGGTTCTTC.

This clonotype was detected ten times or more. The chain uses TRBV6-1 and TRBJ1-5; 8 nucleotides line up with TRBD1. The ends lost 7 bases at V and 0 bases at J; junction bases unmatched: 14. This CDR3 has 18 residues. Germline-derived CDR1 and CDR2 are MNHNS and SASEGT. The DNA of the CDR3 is TGTGCCAGCAATGAGGTCAGGGGGCGCCTAAATAGCAATCAGCCCCAGCATTTT. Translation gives CASNEVRGRLNSNQPQHF.